Each of the 15 T cell receptor beta chains below was sequenced from the same sample in a study of blood T cells in healthy people across ages (dated by TCRdb to the mid-2010s). The library was built by means of 5' RACE. The data were produced on an Illumina HiSeq 2500. A second PCR of about 6 to 12 cycles was performed with a sample-barcoded 5' primer and a J-beta primer mix. TCRdb applied fastp at Q25 and MiXCR to the public reads, then kept only in-frame beta chains. Rows are combined by CDR3 protein, so each entry shows the most common genes and DNA. This sample holds approximately 810,000 distinct CDR3 sequences; approximately 35% were observed only once. The ten largest clones capture around 13% of the sample. The sequenced material came from blood. All receptors derive from a man between 18 and 29 years old in good health.

This clonotype was seen ten or more times. This rearrangement joins TRBV6-5 to TRBJ1-2, with no clear D. This CDR3 region has 14 residues. Trimming cost V 0 bases and J 0 bases, with 5 bases left between them. Germline CDR1 MNHEY, CDR2 SVGAGI. For the CDR3, the DNA is TGTGCCAGCAGTTACTCCGGGGCTAACTATGGCTACACCTTC. Protein sequence: CASSYSGANYGYTF.

The V call is TRBV6-6, the J call TRBJ2-7; no reliable D call. The CDR3 has 13 amino acids. Germline values: CDR1 MNHNY, CDR2 SVGAGI (reference sequence). V was shortened by 0 bases and J by 10 bases, with 13 bases between the two germline ends. The CDR3 DNA follows: TGTGCCAGCAGTTACTCGACCGGATCGAAACAGTACTTC. As protein: CASSYSTGSKQYF.

The V gene is TRBV6-2 or TRBV6-3, the J gene TRBJ1-2; no definite D call. The germline V gene encodes CDR1 MNHEY and CDR2 SVGEGT. Deletions cut 5 bases from V and 8 bases from J, with 24 bases between. The length of the CDR3 is 16 residues. CDR3 sequence reads: CASSHETAFSLEGYTF. The CDR3 bases are TGTGCCAGCAGTCACGAGACGGCCTTCTCACTGGAAGGCTACACCTTC.

The chain combines TRBV9 with TRBJ2-7; D might be TRBD1 or TRBD2, each matching 8 bases. The germline V gene has CDR1 SGDLS and CDR2 YYNGEE. Trimming took off 3 bases at V and 0 bases at J, with 28 bases between the two ends. The length of the CDR3 is 20 residues. The CDR3 is CASSGHRGSSGVPSSYEQYF. CDR3 sequence (DNA): TGTGCCAGCAGCGGGCACAGGGGGAGTAGCGGGGTTCCGAGCTCCTACGAGCAGTACTTC.

The V call is TRBV4-2, the J call TRBJ2-3; the match to TRBD2 covers 10 bases. This CDR3 is 16 amino acids long. J lost 5 bases, V lost 4 bases, and 9 bases had no gene match. Germline V lookup: CDR1 LGHNA, CDR2 YNFKEQ. DNA of the CDR3: TGTGCCAGCAGCCCCTCTAGCGGGAGCTTTGAAGATACGCAGTATTTT. It yields the protein CASSPSSGSFEDTQYF.

V and J are TRBV15 and TRBJ1-6; 11 positions agree with TRBD1. The length of the CDR3 is 15 residues. Germline CDR1 LNHNV, CDR2 YYDKDF (reference sequence). V lost 7 bases to trimming and J lost 7 bases; unmatched junction nucleotides: 6. CDR3 residues: CATTRTGGGNSPLHF. The CDR3 DNA sequence: TGTGCCACCACCAGGACAGGGGGCGGAAATTCACCCCTCCACTTT.

The rearrangement links TRBV7-9 to TRBJ2-1; 7 bases align to TRBD2. In germline, CDR1 is SEHNR, CDR2 FQNEAQ (reference sequence). With 7 bases clipped from V and 7 bases from J, the junction kept 13 bases outside the gene matches. The CDR3 length is 15 residues. The CDR3 sequence: CASTFPKRGTNEQFF. The CDR3 coding sequence is TGTGCCAGCACCTTCCCAAAGCGGGGAACTAATGAGCAGTTCTTC.

J is TRBJ2-1 and V is TRBV7-2; D remains unclear. The CDR3 totals 13 residues. Germline lookup yields CDR1 SGHTA and CDR2 FQGNSA. V was shortened by 2 bases and J by 8 bases, with 10 bases between the two germline ends. CDR3 amino acids: CASSLSQSDEQFF. The CDR3 coding sequence is TGTGCCAGCAGCTTATCACAGAGCGATGAGCAGTTCTTC.

This clonotype was observed a few times. The chain uses TRBV7-2 and TRBJ2-5; TRBD2 matches at 14 bases. CDR1 is SGHTA, CDR2 FQGNSA, per germline. CDR3 size: 18 residues. With 5 bases clipped from V and 2 bases from J, the junction kept 10 bases outside the gene matches. CDR3 protein: CASSPQGLAGGVQETQYF. As DNA, the CDR3 is TGTGCCAGCAGCCCGCAAGGACTAGCGGGGGGAGTACAAGAGACCCAGTACTTC.

V usage is TRBV6-5 and J usage is TRBJ1-5; D gene ambiguous. The V gene's germline CDR1 is MNHEY and CDR2 SVGAGI. The CDR3 runs 15 residues. The V end lost 2 bases, the J end lost 1 base, and 9 bases lay between the germline ends. The CDR3 DNA follows: TGTGCCAGCAGTTACGTAGCGGGGAGCAATCAGCCCCAGCATTTT. It encodes CASSYVAGSNQPQHF.

This sequence joins TRBV29-1 and TRBJ1-6; a weak D match, TRBD1 (5 bases). This CDR3 region has 14 residues. Germline V lookup: CDR1 SQVTM, CDR2 ANQGSEA. The V gene lost 4 bases and the J gene lost 7 bases, with 14 bases spanning the gap. CDR3 nucleotide sequence: TGCAGCGTTGCCAGCGGGGGAGAGAATTCACCCCTCCACTTT. Its translation: CSVASGGENSPLHF.

This clonotype was counted ten times or more. This rearrangement joins TRBV10-3 to TRBJ2-1; D is undetermined. The germline CDR1 and CDR2 sequences are ENHRY and SYGVKD. Trimming removed 1 base at V and 4 bases at J, with 5 bases between. The CDR3 sequence is 13 residues long. CDR3 protein: CAISEWIYNEQFF. DNA for the CDR3: TGTGCCATCAGTGAGTGGATATACAATGAGCAGTTCTTC.

This clonotype turned up a few times. The V and J genes are TRBV12-3 or TRBV12-4 and TRBJ2-1; possibly TRBD2 for D (5 bases). The V gene lost 4 bases and the J gene lost 5 bases, with 12 bases spanning the gap. The CDR3 covers 14 residues. The CDR3 sequence: CASSYREWNNEQFF. CDR3 coding DNA: TGTGCCAGCAGTTATCGGGAATGGAACAATGAGCAGTTCTTC.

This rearrangement joins TRBV12-3 or TRBV12-4 to TRBJ2-5; D perhaps matches TRBD2 (6 bases). CDR3 length: 16 residues. V lost 1 base and J 7 bases, leaving 19 bases between the germline ends. The CDR3 protein is CASSLGGTTLGGTQYF. In nucleotides, the CDR3 is TGTGCCAGCAGTTTAGGAGGGACGACACTCGGGGGGACCCAGTACTTC.

This chain links TRBV20-1 with TRBJ2-3; 11 nucleotides agree with TRBD2. The germline V gene has CDR1 DFQATT and CDR2 SNEGSKA (reference sequence). J lost 3 bases, V lost 0 bases, and 11 bases had no gene match. The CDR3 is made up of 18 amino acids. CDR3 residues: CSARDDDLSGRATDTQYF. DNA of the CDR3: TGCAGTGCTAGAGACGACGATCTTAGCGGGAGGGCAACAGATACGCAGTATTTT.